What follows are 21 T cell receptor beta chains derived from one specimen sequenced in a study of T cell changes during pregnancy in multiple sclerosis (dated by TCRdb to between 2017 and 2020). Library creation used the immunoSEQ multiplex PCR assay. The clones in this table, taken by TCRdb from immuneACCESS, are in-frame only. Not every clone is retained; where verified, under half of the shortfall comes from an unresolved V gene, and the cause of the rest is unknown. The sample table shows about 41,000 clones, and less than 95% are seen once. About 9% of the sample rests with the top ten. The specimen comprised CD8+ T cells from peripheral blood mononuclear cells, sampled in the first trimester of pregnancy. The source is a female donor with multiple sclerosis, enrolled in a pregnancy study.

This clone was detected only once. The chain recombines TRBV11-2 with TRBJ2-7; 10 positions agree with TRBD2. The CDR3 is 13 residues long. CDR1 is SGHAT, CDR2 FQNNGV, per germline. V lost 1 base, J lost 7 bases, and 1 base stayed unmatched. The CDR3 bases are TGTGCCAGCAGCTTAGCTAGCGGGAGAGAGCAGTACTTC. Residues: CASSLASGREQYF.

The rearrangement joins TRBV5-1 to TRBJ2-7, with a weak D call TRBD2 (7 bases). The CDR3 has 16 amino acids. Trimming left V 3 bases short and J 0 bases short, with 16 bases between. CDR1 is SGHRS and CDR2 is YFSETQ in the germline V gene. Here the CDR3 reads CASSWGSGGNSYEQYF. As DNA, the CDR3 is TGCGCCAGCAGCTGGGGGTCGGGGGGCAACTCCTACGAGCAGTACTTC.

The genes are TRBV5-5 and TRBJ2-4, with 7 bases fitting TRBD1. This CDR3 comprises 14 residues. In germline, CDR1 is SGHKS, CDR2 YYEKEE (reference sequence). Trimming removed 4 bases from V and 6 bases from J; junction bases left unmatched: 7. This chain's CDR3 is CASSPTGVRNIQYF. In nucleotides, the CDR3 is TGTGCCAGCAGCCCAACAGGGGTCAGAAACATTCAGTACTTC.

The J gene is TRBJ2-7, the V gene TRBV7-9; 7 bases match TRBD1. V lost 5 bases, J lost 3 bases, and 13 bases stayed unmatched. The V gene's germline CDR1 is SEHNR and CDR2 FQNEAQ (reference sequence). This CDR3 region has 16 residues. The CDR3 loop reads CASSPRDSRGGYEQYF. DNA of the CDR3: TGTGCCAGCAGCCCACGGGACAGCCGTGGGGGCTACGAGCAGTACTTC.

This clone showed up just once. This chain joins TRBV4-3 and TRBJ1-4; D not resolved. CDR1 and CDR2 (germline): LGHNA, YSLEER. The CDR3 spans 15 residues. Trimming left V 1 base short and J 5 bases short, with 11 bases between. In DNA, the CDR3 is TGCGCCAGCAGCCAAGGAGGTCGGTTCAATGAAAAACTGTTTTTT. Translating gives CASSQGGRFNEKLFF.

The chain recombines TRBV5-1 with TRBJ2-1; 8 nucleotides match TRBD2. Germline V CDR1 and CDR2: SGHRS, YFSETQ. V lost 8 bases to trimming and J lost 4 bases; unmatched junction nucleotides: 8. The CDR3 totals 14 residues. The CDR3 loop is CASEAGAGYNEQFF. DNA of the CDR3: TGCGCCAGTGAAGCGGGAGCAGGGTACAATGAGCAGTTCTTC.

The rearrangement links TRBV5-1 to TRBJ2-2, with a tentative D call TRBD1 (5 bases). The V and J ends lost 4 bases and 4 bases respectively, with 11 bases between them. Germline loops: CDR1 SGHRS, CDR2 YFSETQ. This CDR3 region has 14 residues. CDR3 DNA: TGCGCCAGCAGCCTCAGGGTGTTCACCGGGGAGCTGTTTTTT. This gives the protein CASSLRVFTGELFF.

V and J are TRBV27 and TRBJ1-1; D ambiguous. The length of the CDR3 is 14 residues. The germline gives CDR1 MNHEY, CDR2 SMNVEV (reference sequence). Trimming took 0 bases from V and 1 from J, leaving 6 bases between them. The CDR3, as DNA: TGTGCCAGCAGTTTATCCCCATGGAACACTGAAGCTTTCTTT. This sequence encodes CASSLSPWNTEAFF.

The DNA of the CDR3 is TGTGCCAGCAGCTCGGGACAGGGGGCGAATGAAAAACTGTTTTTT. Translation gives CASSSGQGANEKLFF. V gene TRBV9 combines with J gene TRBJ1-4; 12 nucleotides line up with TRBD1. The CDR3 is 15 amino acids. V dropped 4 bases and J dropped 5; count of bases not matched to a gene: 3. Germline values: CDR1 SGDLS, CDR2 YYNGEE.

The chain joins TRBV7-8 to TRBJ1-3, with 9 bases matching TRBD1. V was clipped by 3 bases and J by 2 bases; unmatched bases: 2. CDR3 length equals 15 residues. The germline gives CDR1 SGHVS, CDR2 FQNEAQ. Here the CDR3 reads CASSFNRGPGNTIYF. DNA of the CDR3: TGTGCCAGCAGCTTTAACAGGGGGCCTGGAAACACCATATATTTT. The full variable domain, in which reference TRBV7-8 and TRBJ1-3 provide the parts outside the CDR3, is GAGVSQSPRYKVAKRGQDVALRCDPISGHVSLFWYQQALGQGPEFLTYFQNEAQLDKSGLPSDRFFAERPEGSVSTLKIQRTQQEDSAVYLCASSFNRGPGNTIYFGEGSWLTVV.

This chain joins TRBV7-2 and TRBJ2-1, with 9 bases fitting TRBD2. CDR1 SGHTA and CDR2 FQGNSA come from the germline V gene. CDR3 length: 15 residues. The V gene end was trimmed by 2 bases and the J gene end by 3 bases; junction bases not matched to a gene: 2. Here the CDR3 DNA reads TGTGCCAGCAGCTTACTACTAGCGGGCTACAATGAGCAGTTCTTC. Its translation: CASSLLLAGYNEQFF.

J is TRBJ1-1 and V is TRBV5-1, with 10 bases identical to TRBD1. CDR3 length: 15 residues. CDR1 and CDR2 from the germline V gene are SGHRS and YFSETQ. Trimming at V came to 4 bases and at J to 4 bases, leaving 7 bases not matched to a gene. This CDR3 is CASSLGQGVVTEAFF. The CDR3, as DNA: TGCGCCAGCAGCCTCGGACAGGGGGTCGTCACTGAAGCTTTCTTT.

The J gene is TRBJ1-2, the V gene TRBV27; no clear D gene. Germline V gene lookup returns CDR1 MNHEY and CDR2 SMNVEV (reference sequence). The CDR3 sequence is 14 residues long. V was pared by 2 bases and J by 4 bases, with 11 bases between. CDR3 bases: TGTGCCAGCAGTTTAGCCCGGGGTGGCTATGGCTACACCTTC. Translation gives CASSLARGGYGYTF.

The chain joins TRBV25-1 to TRBJ2-4; no clear D. The CDR3 runs to 15 residues. The V end lost 6 bases, the J end lost 1 base, and 13 bases lay between the germline ends. The germline gives CDR1 MGHDK, CDR2 SYGVNS. The CDR3 loop reads CASSPLRTAKNIQYF. CDR3 nucleotides: TGTGCCAGCAGCCCCCTAAGAACGGCCAAAAACATTCAGTACTTC.

This sequence joins TRBV11-2 and TRBJ2-2, with TRBD1 matching over 9 bases. This CDR3 contains 18 residues. Germline CDR1 is SGHAT and CDR2 is FQNNGV. V lost 1 base to trimming and J lost 4 bases; unmatched junction nucleotides: 10. The CDR3 region has the DNA TGTGCCAGCAGCTTAGTCACAGGGGGCTACGGAAGCACCGGGGAGCTGTTTTTT. This sequence encodes CASSLVTGGYGSTGELFF.

The chain has TRBV29-1 and TRBJ2-7; 7 bases are shared with TRBD1. From germline, CDR1 is SQVTM and CDR2 ANQGSEA. The ends lost 5 bases at V and 3 bases at J; junction bases unmatched: 7. The CDR3 is 13 residues long. CDR3 coding DNA: TGCAGCGTTAATCTCAGGGGGATCTACGAGCAGTACTTC. Encoded protein: CSVNLRGIYEQYF.

The CDR3 is CASSLEAGSNEQFF. CDR3 coding DNA: TGCGCCAGCAGCTTGGAAGCGGGGTCCAATGAGCAGTTCTTC. V is TRBV5-1 and J is TRBJ2-1; 7 nucleotides line up with TRBD2. The CDR3 has 14 amino acids. V was pared by 0 bases and J by 6 bases, with 3 bases of the junction left unmatched. Germline V gene lookup returns CDR1 SGHRS and CDR2 YFSETQ.

This clone was seen once. The chain links TRBV7-2 to TRBJ2-7; 9 bases are a match to TRBD1. This CDR3 spans 14 amino acids. Unmatched junction bases numbered 7, after V lost 5 bases and J lost 5 bases. Germline V gene sequence: CDR1 SGHTA, CDR2 FQGNSA. For the CDR3, the DNA is TGTGCCAGCAGCCAGGGACAGGGAATGGACGAGCAGTACTTC. Amino acids: CASSQGQGMDEQYF.

The V call is TRBV5-6, the J call TRBJ2-7, with 11 bases fitting TRBD1. The CDR3 totals 13 residues. J was trimmed by 6 bases and V by 2 bases; bases with no gene match: 1. CDR1 SGHDT and CDR2 YYEEEE come from the germline V gene. The CDR3 is CASSFGTGGEQYF. For the CDR3, the DNA is TGTGCCAGCAGCTTCGGGACAGGGGGCGAGCAGTACTTC. The entire variable domain, with the rest obtained from reference TRBV5-6 and TRBJ2-7, is as follows: DAGVTQSPTHLIKTRGQQVTLRCSPKSGHDTVSWYQQALGQGPQFIFQYYEEEERQRGNFPDRFSGHQFPNYSSELNVNALLLGDSALYLCASSFGTGGEQYFGPGTRLTVT.

The V gene is TRBV5-6, the J gene TRBJ2-2; D might be TRBD1 (6 bases). Germline assignment: CDR1 SGHDT and CDR2 YYEEEE. The CDR3 spans 13 residues. V was cut by 4 bases and J by 5 bases, with 9 bases left in between. CDR3: CASSPGETGELFF. The CDR3 DNA is TGTGCCAGCAGCCCAGGGGAAACCGGGGAGCTGTTTTTT. Full variable domain (missing parts from reference TRBV5-6 and TRBJ2-2): DAGVTQSPTHLIKTRGQQVTLRCSPKSGHDTVSWYQQALGQGPQFIFQYYEEEERQRGNFPDRFSGHQFPNYSSELNVNALLLGDSALYLCASSPGETGELFFGEGSRLTVL.

The chain carries TRBV6-5 and TRBJ1-2; D is perhaps TRBD1 (5 bases). There are 12 residues in the CDR3. V was shortened by 2 bases and J by 9 bases, with 10 bases between the two germline ends. CDR1 MNHEY and CDR2 SVGAGI come from the germline V gene. CDR3 coding DNA: TGTGCCAGCAGTTACGGAGGGACGCGCTACACCTTC. This codes for CASSYGGTRYTF.